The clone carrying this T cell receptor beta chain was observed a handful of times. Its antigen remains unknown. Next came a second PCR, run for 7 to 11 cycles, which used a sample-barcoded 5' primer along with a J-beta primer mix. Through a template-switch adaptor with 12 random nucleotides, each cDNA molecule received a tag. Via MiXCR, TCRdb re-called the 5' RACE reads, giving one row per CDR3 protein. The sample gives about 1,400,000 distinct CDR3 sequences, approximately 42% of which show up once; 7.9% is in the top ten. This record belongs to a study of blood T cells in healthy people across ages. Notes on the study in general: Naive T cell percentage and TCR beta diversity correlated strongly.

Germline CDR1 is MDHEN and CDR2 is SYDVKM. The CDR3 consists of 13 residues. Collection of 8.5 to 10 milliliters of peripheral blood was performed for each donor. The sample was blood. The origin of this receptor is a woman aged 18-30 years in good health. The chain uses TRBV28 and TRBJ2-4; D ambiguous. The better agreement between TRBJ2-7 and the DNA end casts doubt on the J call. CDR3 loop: CASAPPEPYEQYF. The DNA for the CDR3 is TGTGCCAGCGCCCCACCCGAACCGTACGAGCAGTACTTC.